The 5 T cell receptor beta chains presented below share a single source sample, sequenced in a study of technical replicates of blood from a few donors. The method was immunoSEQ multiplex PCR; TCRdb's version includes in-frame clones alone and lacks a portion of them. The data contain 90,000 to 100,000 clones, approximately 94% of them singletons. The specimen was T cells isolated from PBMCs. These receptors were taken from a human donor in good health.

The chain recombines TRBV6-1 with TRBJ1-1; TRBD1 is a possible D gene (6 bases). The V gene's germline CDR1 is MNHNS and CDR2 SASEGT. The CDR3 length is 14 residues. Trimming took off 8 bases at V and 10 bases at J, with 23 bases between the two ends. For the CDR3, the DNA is TGTGCCAGCGTACTTCTGAGGGGGGGACCGAGAGCTTTCTTT. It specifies CASVLLRGGPRAFF.

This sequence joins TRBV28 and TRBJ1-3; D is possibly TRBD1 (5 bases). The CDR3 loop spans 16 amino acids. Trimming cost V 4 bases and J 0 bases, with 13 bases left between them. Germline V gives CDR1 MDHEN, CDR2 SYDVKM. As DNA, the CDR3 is TGTGCCAGCAGTTCTTACGACAGCAGCTCTGGAAACACCATATATTTT. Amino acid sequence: CASSSYDSSSGNTIYF.

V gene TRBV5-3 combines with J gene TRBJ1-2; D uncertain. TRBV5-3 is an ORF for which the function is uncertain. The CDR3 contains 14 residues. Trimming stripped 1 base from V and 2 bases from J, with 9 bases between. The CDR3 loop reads CARSLSTLNYGYTF. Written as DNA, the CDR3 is TGTGCCAGAAGCTTGAGCACCTTGAACTATGGCTACACCTTC.

CDR3 protein: CASSFYDRIASGRGYEQYF. The CDR3 DNA reads TGTGCCAGCAGCTTCTACGACAGGATCGCTAGCGGGAGAGGGTACGAGCAGTACTTC. The rearrangement uses TRBV11-2 and TRBJ2-7, with 10 bases that match TRBD2. Looked up from germline, CDR1 is SGHAT and CDR2 is FQNNGV. The length of the CDR3 is 19 residues. With 3 bases clipped from V and 4 bases from J, the junction kept 18 bases outside the gene matches.

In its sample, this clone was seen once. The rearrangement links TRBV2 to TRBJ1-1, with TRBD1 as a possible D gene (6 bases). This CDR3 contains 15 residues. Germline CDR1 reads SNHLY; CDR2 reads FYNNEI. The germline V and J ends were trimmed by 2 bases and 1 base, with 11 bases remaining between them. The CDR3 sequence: CASSEWGHSNTEAFF. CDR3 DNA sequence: TGTGCCAGCAGTGAATGGGGACACTCGAACACTGAAGCTTTCTTT.